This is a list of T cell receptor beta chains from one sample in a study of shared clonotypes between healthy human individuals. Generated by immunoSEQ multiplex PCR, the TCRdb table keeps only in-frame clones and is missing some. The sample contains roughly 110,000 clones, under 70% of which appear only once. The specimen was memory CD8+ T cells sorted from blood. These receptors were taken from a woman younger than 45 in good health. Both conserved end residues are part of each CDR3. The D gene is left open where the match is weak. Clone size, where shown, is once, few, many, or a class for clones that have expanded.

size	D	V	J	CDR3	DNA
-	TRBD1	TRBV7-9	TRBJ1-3	CASSRRDRDGNTIYF	TGTGCCAGCAGCCGAAGGGACAGGGATGGAAACACCATATATTTT
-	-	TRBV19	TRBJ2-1	CASSTGRPVDEQFF	TGTGCCAGTAGTACGGGACGGCCTGTGGATGAGCAGTTCTTC
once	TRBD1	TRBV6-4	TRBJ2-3	CASSGDRAGDRGADTQYF	TGTGCCAGCAGTGGGGATCGGGCCGGCGACAGGGGGGCAGATACGCAGTATTTT
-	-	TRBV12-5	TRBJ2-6	CASGQYTAGQSRANVLTF	TGTGCTAGTGGTCAGTATACTGCAGGACAAAGTCGGGCCAACGTCCTGACTTTC
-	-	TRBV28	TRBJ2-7	CASSPREGFGEQYF	TGTGCCAGCAGTCCCAGGGAAGGTTTCGGCGAGCAGTACTTC
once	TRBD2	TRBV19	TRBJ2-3	CASSPLLAGGTDTQYF	TGTGCCAGTAGTCCCCTACTAGCGGGAGGAACAGATACGCAGTATTTT
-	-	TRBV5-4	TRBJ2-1	CASSSSGLNNEQFF	TGTGCCAGCAGCTCTTCGGGACTGAACAATGAGCAGTTCTTC
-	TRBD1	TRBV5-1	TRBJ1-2	CASSAPDRGDYGYTF	TGCGCCAGCAGCGCACCCGACAGGGGCGACTATGGCTACACCTTC
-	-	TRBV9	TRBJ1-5	CASSATGGLGQPQHF	TGTGCCAGCAGCGCCACCGGGGGCCTGGGTCAGCCCCAGCATTTT
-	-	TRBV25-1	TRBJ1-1	CASSEYESNTEAFF	TGTGCCAGCAGTGAATATGAATCGAACACTGAAGCTTTCTTT
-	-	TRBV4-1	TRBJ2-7	CASSPTVAYEQYF	TGCGCCAGCAGCCCCACCGTAGCCTACGAGCAGTACTTC
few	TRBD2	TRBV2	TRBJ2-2	CASTFSSGLNTGELFF	TGTGCCAGCACATTCAGTAGCGGGCTGAACACCGGGGAGCTGTTTTTT
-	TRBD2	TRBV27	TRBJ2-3	CASSPQLAGGPSRTDTQYF	TGTGCCAGCAGTCCTCAACTAGCGGGAGGGCCGTCACGCACAGATACGCAGTATTTT
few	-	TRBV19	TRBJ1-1	CASSMVLNTEAFF	TGTGCCAGTAGTATGGTCCTGAACACTGAAGCTTTCTTT
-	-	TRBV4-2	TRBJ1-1	CASSQTPTNTEAFF	TGTGCCAGCAGCCAGACACCTACGAACACTGAAGCTTTCTTT
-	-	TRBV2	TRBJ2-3	CASKGDTDTQYF	TGTGCCAGCAAAGGGGACACAGATACGCAGTATTTT
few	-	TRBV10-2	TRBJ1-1	CASRRDALNTEAFF	TGCGCCAGCAGAAGGGACGCGCTGAACACTGAAGCTTTCTTT
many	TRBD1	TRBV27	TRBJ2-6	CASSLSGPRDRVLGANVLTF	TGTGCCAGCAGTTTATCGGGACCGAGGGACAGGGTGTTGGGGGCCAACGTCCTGACTTTC
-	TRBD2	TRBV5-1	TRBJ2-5	CASSLALAGQETQYF	TGCGCCAGCAGCTTGGCGCTAGCGGGACAAGAGACCCAGTACTTC
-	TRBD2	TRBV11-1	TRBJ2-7	CASSLASGRTYEQYF	TGTGCCAGCAGCTTAGCTAGCGGGAGGACCTACGAGCAGTACTTC
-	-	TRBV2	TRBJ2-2	CAGIRRAGTGELFF	TGTGCCGGAATACGGCGCGCGGGCACCGGGGAGCTGTTTTTT
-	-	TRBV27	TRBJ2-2	CASSPRYPSINMATNTGELFF	TGTGCCAGCAGTCCCCGTTACCCCAGTATAAACATGGCGACGAACACCGGGGAGCTGTTTTTT
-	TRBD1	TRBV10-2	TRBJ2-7	CASGTGAETSPYEQYF	TGCGCCAGCGGGACAGGGGCCGAAACAAGTCCCTACGAGCAGTACTTC
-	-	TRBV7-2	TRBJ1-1	CASSLSPTIEAFF	TGTGCCAGCAGCTTATCCCCCACTATTGAAGCTTTCTTT
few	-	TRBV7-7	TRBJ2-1	CASSLDGSSYNEQFF	TGTGCCAGCAGCTTAGACGGGAGCTCCTACAATGAGCAGTTCTTC
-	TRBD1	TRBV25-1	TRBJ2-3	CASNEGAASTDTQYF	TGTGCCAGCAATGAGGGGGCGGCTAGCACAGATACGCAGTATTTT
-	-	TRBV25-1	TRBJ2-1	CASNSPSSYNEQFF	TGTGCCAGCAATAGCCCTAGCTCCTACAATGAGCAGTTCTTC